This entry features one TCR beta chain sequence. What it recognizes is unknown. The data stem from a study of OX40 agonist ivuxolimab in advanced cancers. Study observations and caveats: More expanded clones were found, on average, in CD8+ than in CD4+ T cells.

TCRdb's table, derived via immunoSEQ multiplex PCR, lists solely in-frame clones and lacks some. Found here are about 13,000 clones, around 80% of them singletons; the top ten hold around 35%. The CDR3 runs 16 residues. Germline V gene sequence: CDR1 PRHDT, CDR2 FYEKMQ (reference sequence). V was trimmed by 9 bases and J by 2 bases, leaving 21 bases between them. The sequencing used CD4+ or CD8+ T cells sorted from blood, collected in a trial of the OX40 agonist ivuxolimab. The TCR originated in an adult with an advanced solid tumor such as melanoma, head and neck, liver or kidney cancer. V is TRBV13 and J is TRBJ2-3; a possible D gene is TRBD2 (6 bases). CDR3 coding DNA: TGTGCCAGTTTTACCCACCTGGAGGGCCACACAGATACGCAGTATTTT. This codes for CASFTHLEGHTDTQYF.